The text below deals with one TCR beta chain. Its antigen is undetermined. The junction and the germline gene differ at one end; a read error may be behind it. Vbeta (60) and Jbeta (13) primers were used in the PCR. In the original processing: In a later analysis, tens of millions of unique TCR beta chains included roughly 11 million shared by two or more donors. TCRdb's copy holds only in-frame clones and misses some; the assay was immunoSEQ multiplex PCR. That table supplies the V and J calls and clone size; D and trimming were determined from the DNA. Of approximately 150,000 clones listed, approximately 83% are singletons. This record comes from a study of cytomegalovirus exposure and HLA in healthy donors. Notes on the study in general: Most of the TCR beta V segments (in an earlier analysis) were productive either about 87% or about 30% of the time. It has been reported that TCR beta sequences accurately predicted the HLA-A and HLA-B alleles of most subjects. Most TCRs appeared rarely, but some public TCRs recurred in many donors.

The V gene's germline CDR1 is SSHAT and CDR2 FNYEAQ (reference sequence). The CDR3 runs 15 residues. The V call is TRBV7-7, the J call TRBJ2-1; 11 positions agree with TRBD2. The source of this sequence is a woman aged 40-49 years in good health and CMV-seronegative. The sample consisted of PBMCs. The CDR3 DNA is TGTGCCAGCAGCCTAGCGGGGGGTACCTACAATGAGCAGTTCTTC. Its protein product is CASSLAGGTYNEQFF.